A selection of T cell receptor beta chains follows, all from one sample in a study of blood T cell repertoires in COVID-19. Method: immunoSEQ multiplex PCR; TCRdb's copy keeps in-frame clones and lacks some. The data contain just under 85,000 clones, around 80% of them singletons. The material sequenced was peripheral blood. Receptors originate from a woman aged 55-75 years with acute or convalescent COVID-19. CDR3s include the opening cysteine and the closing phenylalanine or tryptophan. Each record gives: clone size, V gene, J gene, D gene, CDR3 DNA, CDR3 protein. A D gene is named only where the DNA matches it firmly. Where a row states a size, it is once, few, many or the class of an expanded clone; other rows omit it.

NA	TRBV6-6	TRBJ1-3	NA	TGTGCCAGCAGTCCAGGGGTGGAAGGAAACACCATATATTTT	CASSPGVEGNTIYF
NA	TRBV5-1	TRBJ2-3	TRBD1	TGCGCCAGCAGCTCCGGGACAGGGGGCCGGGCGCAGTATTTT	CASSSGTGGRAQYF
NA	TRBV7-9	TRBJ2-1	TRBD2	TGTGCCAGCAGCCGTACTAGCGGGGGGTACAATGAGCAGTTCTTC	CASSRTSGGYNEQFF
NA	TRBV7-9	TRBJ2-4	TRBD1	TGTGCCAGCAGCTCGACCGACAGGGTAGGATTCGGCATTCAGTACTTC	CASSSTDRVGFGIQYF
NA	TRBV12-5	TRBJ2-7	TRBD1	TGTGCTAGTGGTTTGGCCCCGGGACAGTACTACGAGCAGTACTTC	CASGLAPGQYYEQYF
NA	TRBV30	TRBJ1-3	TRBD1	TGTGCCTGGAGTGCACAGGGGGTCAACACCATATATTTT	CAWSAQGVNTIYF
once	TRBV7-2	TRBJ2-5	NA	TGTGCCAGCAGCCGCCAAGGGGCGAGTGGAGAGACCCAGTACTTC	CASSRQGASGETQYF
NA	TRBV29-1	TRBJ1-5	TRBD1	TGCAGCGTTGCTACAGGGGGCAATCAGCCCCAGCATTTT	CSVATGGNQPQHF
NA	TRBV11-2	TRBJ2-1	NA	TGTGCCAGCAGCTTATTCCAGGCATCCTACAATGAGCAGTTCTTC	CASSLFQASYNEQFF
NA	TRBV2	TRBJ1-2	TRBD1	TGTGCCAGCAGATCCGGACAGGGAGTTGGCTACACCTTC	CASRSGQGVGYTF
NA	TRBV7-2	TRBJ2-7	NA	TGTGCCAGCAGCCCTCGTCCCGGGGACTCCTACGAGCAGTACTTC	CASSPRPGDSYEQYF
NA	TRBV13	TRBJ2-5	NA	TGTGCCAGCAGCAGGGGCCAAGAGACCCAGTACTTC	CASSRGQETQYF
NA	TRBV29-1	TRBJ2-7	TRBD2	TGCAGCGTCCAAGGGGCGGGAGGGCACTACGAGCAGTACTTC	CSVQGAGGHYEQYF
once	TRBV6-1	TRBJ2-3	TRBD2	TGTGCCAGCAGTGAAGGTAGGACTAGCGCGAATACGCAGTATTTT	CASSEGRTSANTQYF
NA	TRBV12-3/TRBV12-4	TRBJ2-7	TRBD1	TGTGCCAGCAGCAGGGACAGAACCTACGAGCAGTACTTC	CASSRDRTYEQYF
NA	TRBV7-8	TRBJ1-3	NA	TGTGCCAGCAGCTTAGGGGTCCCAGGGGCTGGAAACACCATATATTTT	CASSLGVPGAGNTIYF